The 9 T cell receptor beta chains below come from one sample, sequenced in a study of regulatory T cells in long-lasting Graves disease. Building the TCR beta libraries relied on iRepertoire HTBI primers, and CDR3 regions underwent Arm-PCR. MiXCR was run by TCRdb on the multiplex PCR reads, yielding one entry per CDR3 protein. The data show roughly 300,000 distinct CDR3 sequences, with more than 20% seen just once and just over 55% held by the top ten. Indicated time point: persistent/refractory GD, antithyroid drugs over 5 years with positive TRAb. Researchers made the TCR library from RNA that was extracted from PBMCs. The sequencing used peripheral blood mononuclear cells (PBMCs), collected when the disease was refractory, from a patient treated with antithyroid drugs. These receptors were taken from a female donor with Graves disease.

Points on this clonotype: The germline gene is not matched at one end of the junction; a read error may be the cause. The chain has TRBV9 and TRBJ2-2; TRBD1 agrees at 7 bases. CDR1 SGDLS and CDR2 YYNGEE come from the germline V gene. The CDR3 runs 15 residues. The CDR3 sequence: CAGSVDRAGWGELFF. DNA for the CDR3: TGTGCCGGCAGCGTTGACAGGGCCGGTTGGGGGGAGCTGTTTTTT.

This clonotype has just a few counts. The V and J genes are TRBV7-3 and TRBJ2-2; tentatively, D is TRBD1 (5 bases). CDR1 SGHTA and CDR2 FQGTGA come from the germline V gene. The CDR3 sequence is 14 residues long. Trimming shortened V by 5 bases and J by 7 bases, and 14 bases separated the two germline ends. CDR3 DNA sequence: TGTGCCAGCAGCGAGAGGACATTTGGCGGGGAGCTGTTTTTT. Amino acids: CASSERTFGGELFF.

The V call is TRBV5-1, the J call TRBJ2-1; TRBD2 might be the D (5 bases). This CDR3 region has 14 residues. CDR1 is SGHRS and CDR2 is YFSETQ in the germline V gene. Trimming removed 0 bases from V and 7 bases from J, with 11 bases in between. The CDR3 DNA follows: TGCGCCAGCAGCTTGGCCGGGCGAGGGAATGAGCAGTTCTTC. Amino acid sequence: CASSLAGRGNEQFF.

In this sample, this clonotype turned up a few times. The CDR3 nucleotides read TGCGCCAGCAGAGGAGGGACCGGGGAGCTGTTTTTT. Protein sequence: CASRGGTGELFF. V gene TRBV5-1 combines with J gene TRBJ2-2, with TRBD2 as a possible D gene (6 bases). The CDR3 is 12 amino acids. Germline values: CDR1 SGHRS, CDR2 YFSETQ. Trimming shortened V by 5 bases and J by 5 bases, and 7 bases separated the two germline ends.

This clonotype was recorded many times. This CDR3 is CSALAGGPKTQYF. CDR3 DNA: TGCAGTGCTCTAGCGGGAGGGCCGAAGACCCAGTACTTC. The rearrangement joins TRBV20-1 to TRBJ2-5; TRBD2 matches 12 bases. Germline trimming cut 5 bases from V and 6 bases from J; bases unmatched to any gene: 4. CDR1 and CDR2 (germline): DFQATT, SNEGSKA (reference sequence). The CDR3 is 13 residues long.

In this sample, this clonotype turned up many times. The chain employs TRBV5-1 and TRBJ2-2, with TRBD1 as a possible D gene (6 bases). V lost 2 bases to trimming and J lost 0 bases, with 8 bases between them. The CDR3 consists of 15 residues. Germline CDR1 and CDR2: SGHRS and YFSETQ. The chain's CDR3 is CASSLQGPNTGELFF. The CDR3 nucleotides read TGCGCCAGCAGCTTACAGGGCCCGAACACCGGGGAGCTGTTTTTT.

This clonotype was counted a few times. V and J are TRBV6-5 and TRBJ1-6; unclear D gene. The V end was cut by 0 bases, the J end by 7 bases, with 13 bases between. Germline assignment: CDR1 MNHEY and CDR2 SVGAGI. This CDR3 has 16 amino acids. The DNA of the CDR3 is TGTGCCAGCAGTTACTCTGGCCCGACGGGAAATTCACCCCTCCACTTT. It yields the protein CASSYSGPTGNSPLHF.

This chain links TRBV5-6 with TRBJ2-5; D is possibly TRBD1 (6 bases). This CDR3 has 14 amino acids. Germline V gene data show CDR1 as SGHDT and CDR2 as YYEEEE. V was trimmed by 1 base and J by 0 bases, leaving 7 bases between them. The CDR3: CASSLYRDQETQYF. The CDR3, as DNA: TGTGCCAGCAGCTTGTACAGGGACCAAGAGACCCAGTACTTC.

This clonotype was observed many times. The rearrangement joins TRBV10-3 to TRBJ1-2, with D unresolved. This CDR3 comprises 14 residues. V shed 4 bases and J shed 4 bases, with 13 bases lying between them. Germline V CDR1 and CDR2: ENHRY, SYGVKD. The CDR3 loop reads CAISGNQNPYGYTF. The CDR3 DNA is TGTGCCATCAGTGGGAATCAGAATCCCTATGGCTACACCTTC.